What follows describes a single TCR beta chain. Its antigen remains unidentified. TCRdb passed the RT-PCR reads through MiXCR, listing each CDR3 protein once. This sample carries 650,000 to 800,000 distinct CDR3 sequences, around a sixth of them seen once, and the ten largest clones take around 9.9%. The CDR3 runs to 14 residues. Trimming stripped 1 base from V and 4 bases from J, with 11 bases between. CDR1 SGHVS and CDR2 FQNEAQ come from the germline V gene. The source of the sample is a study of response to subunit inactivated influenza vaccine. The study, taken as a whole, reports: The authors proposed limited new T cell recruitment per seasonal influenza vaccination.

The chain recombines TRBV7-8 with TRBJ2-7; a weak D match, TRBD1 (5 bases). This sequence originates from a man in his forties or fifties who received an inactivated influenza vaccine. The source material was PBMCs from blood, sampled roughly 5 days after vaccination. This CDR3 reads CASSLEGSAYEQYF. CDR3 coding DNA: TGTGCCAGCAGCTTAGAGGGGTCGGCGTACGAGCAGTACTTC.